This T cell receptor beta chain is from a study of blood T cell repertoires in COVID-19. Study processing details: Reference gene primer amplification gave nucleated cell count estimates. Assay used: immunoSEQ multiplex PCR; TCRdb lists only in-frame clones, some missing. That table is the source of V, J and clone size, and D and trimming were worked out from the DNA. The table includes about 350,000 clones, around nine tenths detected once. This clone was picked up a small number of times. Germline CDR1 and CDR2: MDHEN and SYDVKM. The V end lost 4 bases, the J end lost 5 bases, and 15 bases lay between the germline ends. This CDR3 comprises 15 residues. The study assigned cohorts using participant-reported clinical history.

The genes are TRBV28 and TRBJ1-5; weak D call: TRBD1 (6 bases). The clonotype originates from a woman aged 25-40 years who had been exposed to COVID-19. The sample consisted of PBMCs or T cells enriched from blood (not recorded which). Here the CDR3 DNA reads TGTGCCAGCAGTTCCGCCGGGGGGGGCCATCAGCCCCAGCATTTT. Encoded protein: CASSSAGGGHQPQHF.